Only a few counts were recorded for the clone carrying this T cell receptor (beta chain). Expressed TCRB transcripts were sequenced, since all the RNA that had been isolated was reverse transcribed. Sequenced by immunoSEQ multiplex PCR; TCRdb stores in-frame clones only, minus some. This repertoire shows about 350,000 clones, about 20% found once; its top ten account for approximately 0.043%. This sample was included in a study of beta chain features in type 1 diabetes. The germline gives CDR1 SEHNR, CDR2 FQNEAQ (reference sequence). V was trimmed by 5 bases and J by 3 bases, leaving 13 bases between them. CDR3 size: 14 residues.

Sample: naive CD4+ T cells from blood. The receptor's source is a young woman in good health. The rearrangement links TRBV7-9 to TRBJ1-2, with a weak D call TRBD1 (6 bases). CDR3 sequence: CASSTWGLDYGYTF. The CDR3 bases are TGTGCCAGCAGCACCTGGGGGCTCGACTATGGCTACACCTTC. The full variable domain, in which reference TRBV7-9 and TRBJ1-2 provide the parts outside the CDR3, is DTGVSQNPRHKITKRGQNVTFRCDPISEHNRLYWYRQTLGQGPEFLTYFQNEAQLEKSRLLSDRFSAERPKGSFSTLEIQRTEQGDSAMYLCASSTWGLDYGYTFGSGTRLTVV.